Below are 29 T cell receptor beta chains sequenced from a single sample in a study of Tregs in tolerant kidney transplant recipients. The table came from immunoSEQ multiplex PCR; TCRdb's copy has only in-frame clones and leaves some out. The sample includes 70,000 to 95,000 clones, under 95% of them seen just once. The sample in question was Tregs from blood, obtained before the transplant. Source of these receptors: a human donor who received a combined kidney and bone marrow transplant.

This clone was seen just once. The chain employs TRBV6-1 and TRBJ2-3; weak D call: TRBD2 (5 bases). CDR3 size: 14 residues. Trimming removed 8 bases at V and 3 bases at J, with 15 bases between. The germline gives CDR1 MNHNS, CDR2 SASEGT. In DNA form, the CDR3 reads TGTGCCAGCGGCGGTCGGGATTGGACAGATACGCAGTATTTT. Its protein is CASGGRDWTDTQYF.

The chain combines TRBV27 with TRBJ2-7; perhaps TRBD1 as D (6 bases). Germline V gene data show CDR1 as MNHEY and CDR2 as SMNVEV (reference sequence). V was shortened by 4 bases and J by 0 bases, with 16 bases between the two germline ends. CDR3 size: 16 residues. The CDR3 reads CASSSQGTESSYEQYF. In DNA form, the CDR3 reads TGTGCCAGCAGTTCCCAGGGGACGGAGAGCTCCTACGAGCAGTACTTC.

This chain links TRBV12-1 with TRBJ2-7; the table's TRBD2 call for D was not verified on the DNA. TRBV12-1 represents a pseudogene. CDR3 length equals 15 residues. CDR3 in amino acids: CASSFTRDSSYEQYF. The CDR3 nucleotides are TGTGCCAGCAGCTTTACCCGGGACTCCTCCTACGAGCAGTACTTC.

The chain uses TRBV9 and TRBJ2-1, with 7 bases fitting TRBD2. J lost 5 bases, V lost 0 bases, and 8 bases had no gene match. Germline-derived CDR1 and CDR2 are SGDLS and YYNGEE. The CDR3 totals 16 residues. DNA for the CDR3: TGTGCCAGCAGCGTAGTCGGCGGGAGCCTTAACAATGAGCAGTTCTTC. Amino acids: CASSVVGGSLNNEQFF. Supplemented by reference TRBV9 and TRBJ2-1, the full variable domain reads DSGVTQTPKHLITATGQRVTLRCSPRSGDLSVYWYQQSLDQGLQFLIQYYNGEERAKGNILERFSAQQFPDLHSELNLSSLELGDSALYFCASSVVGGSLNNEQFFGPGTRLTVL.

The chain links TRBV11-2 to TRBJ2-3; maybe TRBD2 (5 bases). CDR3 length: 16 amino acids. The V and J ends lost 1 base and 0 bases respectively, with 11 bases between them. CDR1 and CDR2 (germline): SGHAT, FQNNGV. The CDR3 loop reads CASSLGNGISTDTQYF. The CDR3 DNA reads as TGTGCCAGCAGCTTAGGGAACGGGATCAGCACAGATACGCAGTATTTT.

The V gene is TRBV19, the J gene TRBJ2-7, with 8 positions matching TRBD2. Germline V gene data show CDR1 as LNHDA and CDR2 as SQIVND (reference sequence). J lost 3 bases, V lost 4 bases, and 8 bases had no gene match. The CDR3 is 15 residues long. The CDR3 region is CASSTGAGGFYEQYF. In nucleotides, the CDR3 is TGTGCCAGTAGTACCGGGGCGGGAGGATTCTACGAGCAGTACTTC. Based on the CDR3 plus reference TRBV19 and TRBJ2-7, the full variable domain is DGGITQSPKYLFRKEGQNVTLSCEQNLNHDAMYWYRQDPGQGLRLIYYSQIVNDFQKGDIAEGYSVSREKKESFPLTVTSAQKNPTAFYLCASSTGAGGFYEQYFGPGTRLTVT.

The V gene is TRBV10-3, the J gene TRBJ1-5, with D perhaps matching TRBD1 (5 bases). Trimming left V 3 bases short and J 4 bases short, with 10 bases between. CDR1 and CDR2 (germline): ENHRY, SYGVKD. This CDR3 is 14 amino acids long. The CDR3 sequence: CAISDPGRNQPQHF. In DNA form, the CDR3 reads TGTGCCATCAGTGACCCAGGGAGGAATCAGCCCCAGCATTTT.

This chain connects TRBV14 to TRBJ2-3; 10 bases are shared with TRBD2. The V gene's germline CDR1 is SGHDN and CDR2 FVKESK. The CDR3 is 14 amino acids. Unmatched junction bases numbered 2, after V lost 4 bases and J lost 4 bases. CDR3: CASSRSGRADTQYF. The CDR3 nucleotides are TGTGCCAGCAGCCGGAGCGGGAGGGCAGATACGCAGTATTTT.

This chain joins TRBV5-1 and TRBJ2-1, with TRBD2 matching 9 bases. V was clipped by 0 bases and J by 6 bases; unmatched bases: 7. Germline V gene sequence: CDR1 SGHRS, CDR2 YFSETQ. This CDR3 has 16 amino acids. CDR3 residues: CASSLEALAGFNEQFF. DNA for the CDR3: TGCGCCAGCAGCTTGGAAGCTCTAGCGGGGTTCAATGAGCAGTTCTTC.

The V gene is TRBV29-1, the J gene TRBJ2-5; perhaps TRBD2 as D (7 bases). Germline loops: CDR1 SQVTM, CDR2 ANQGSEA. Between the trimmed V and J ends, which lost 6 bases and 4 bases, there was a span of 12 bases. This CDR3 has 12 residues. The CDR3 loop is CSVRRGGETQYF. The CDR3 DNA is TGCAGCGTCCGAAGGGGGGGAGAGACCCAGTACTTC. The full variable domain, with the rest looked up from reference TRBV29-1 and TRBJ2-5, is SAVISQKPSRDICQRGTSLTIQCQVDSQVTMMFWYRQQPGQSLTLIATANQGSEATYESGFVIDKFPISRPNLTFSTLTVSNMSPEDSSIYLCSVRRGGETQYFGPGTRLLVL.

This clone was seen a single time. This chain uses TRBV28 with TRBJ2-7; D is undetermined. The CDR3 contains 12 residues. From germline, CDR1 is MDHEN and CDR2 SYDVKM. V was pared by 6 bases and J by 0 bases, with 6 bases between. CDR3 nucleotides: TGTGCCAGCAGCTTGCGCTCCTACGAGCAGTACTTC. Protein product: CASSLRSYEQYF.

This chain uses TRBV19 with TRBJ2-3; D unclear. CDR1 is LNHDA, CDR2 SQIVND, per germline (reference sequence). Between the trimmed V and J ends, which lost 5 bases and 0 bases, there was a span of 15 bases. CDR3 size: 16 residues. The CDR3 sequence: CASSSLGEASTDTQYF. The CDR3 DNA is TGTGCCAGTAGTTCCCTCGGTGAGGCGAGCACAGATACGCAGTATTTT.

The V call is TRBV2, the J call TRBJ1-4, with unresolved D. CDR3 length: 15 residues. The germline CDR1 and CDR2 sequences are SNHLY and FYNNEI. Trimming pared 8 bases from V and 0 bases from J, leaving 13 bases between. CDR3 amino acids: CASSPYETTNEKLFF. The DNA for the CDR3 is TGTGCCAGCTCTCCGTATGAGACAACTAATGAAAAACTGTTTTTT.

The CDR3 reads CATASGVSTDTQYF. The CDR3 bases are TGTGCCACCGCTAGCGGGGTAAGCACAGATACGCAGTATTTT. V is TRBV10-3 and J is TRBJ2-3, with TRBD2 matching over 9 bases. This CDR3 has 14 residues. Germline trimming cut 10 bases from V and 0 bases from J; bases unmatched to any gene: 5. From germline, CDR1 is ENHRY and CDR2 SYGVKD.

The rearrangement links TRBV7-8 to TRBJ1-1; TRBD1 aligns across 10 bases. Looked up from germline, CDR1 is SGHVS and CDR2 is FQNEAQ. The J segment lost 6 bases and the V segment lost 3 bases, leaving 1 base of the junction unmatched. The CDR3 covers 13 residues. The CDR3 DNA is TGTGCCAGCAGCTTGGACAGGGGGGCTGAAGCTTTCTTT. This sequence encodes CASSLDRGAEAFF. Combining the CDR3 with reference TRBV7-8 and TRBJ1-1 gives the whole variable domain GAGVSQSPRYKVAKRGQDVALRCDPISGHVSLFWYQQALGQGPEFLTYFQNEAQLDKSGLPSDRFFAERPEGSVSTLKIQRTQQEDSAVYLCASSLDRGAEAFFGQGTRLTVV.

This clone was seen a single time. The V call is TRBV10-3, the J call TRBJ1-2, with D possibly being TRBD1 (6 bases). CDR3 length equals 16 residues. Per germline, CDR1 ENHRY and CDR2 SYGVKD. The ends were cut back, 10 bases at V and 4 bases at J, with 25 bases in the middle. The CDR3 DNA follows: TGTGCCACCCAGACAGCCCAGGGGATATTTTTCTATGGCTACACCTTC. Translation: CATQTAQGIFFYGYTF.

The chain recombines TRBV7-3 with TRBJ2-3; D is ambiguous. The CDR3 has 16 residues. Deletions cut 1 base from V and 5 bases from J, with 16 bases between. The germline CDR1 and CDR2 sequences are SGHTA and FQGTGA. CDR3 coding DNA: TGTGCCAGCAGCTTAAAGGCGGATACCAGCGTAGATACGCAGTATTTT. Translated: CASSLKADTSVDTQYF. Together with reference TRBV7-3 and TRBJ2-3, the CDR3 gives the full variable domain: GAGVSQTPSNKVTEKGKYVELRCDPISGHTALYWYRQSLGQGPEFLIYFQGTGAADDSGLPNDRFFAVRPEGSVSTLKIQRTERGDSAVYLCASSLKADTSVDTQYFGPGTRLTVL.

The chain couples TRBV28 to TRBJ1-5; no firm D call. Trimming removed 5 bases from V and 2 bases from J, with 10 bases in between. CDR3 length equals 14 residues. Germline V CDR1 and CDR2: MDHEN, SYDVKM. CDR3 nucleotides: TGTGCCAGCAGTCCAAATGGGGGCAATCAGCCCCAGCATTTT. This encodes CASSPNGGNQPQHF.

This clone has more than one count but fewer than ten. Distinct nucleotide sequences in the sample also encode this CDR3. The chain combines TRBV28 with TRBJ1-1, with D perhaps TRBD1 (6 bases). The CDR3 is 17 residues long. Trimming left V 2 bases short and J 4 bases short, with 20 bases between. The germline V gene encodes CDR1 MDHEN and CDR2 SYDVKM. CDR3 sequence (DNA): TGTGCCAGCAGTTTAGGATCGGTATGGGGGGGCGGCACTGAAGCTTTCTTT. Translating it yields CASSLGSVWGGGTEAFF.

This CDR3 is CASKGSALRTQYF. CDR3 sequence (DNA): TGCGCCAGCAAGGGTTCCGCTTTACGGACCCAGTACTTC. J is TRBJ2-5 and V is TRBV5-1; no definite D call. V lost 6 bases and J lost 7, with 16 bases in between. This CDR3 has 13 amino acids. CDR1 and CDR2 from the germline V gene are SGHRS and YFSETQ.

The V call is TRBV7-9, the J call TRBJ1-6; 7 nucleotides line up with TRBD1. CDR3 length: 14 amino acids. CDR1 is SEHNR and CDR2 is FQNEAQ in the germline V gene (reference sequence). Trimming removed 5 bases from V and 9 bases from J; junction bases left unmatched: 7. The chain's CDR3 is CASSIDREGSPLHF. The CDR3 coding sequence is TGTGCCAGCAGCATTGACAGGGAGGGTTCACCCCTCCACTTT. Full variable domain (outside the CDR3, taken from reference TRBV7-9 and TRBJ1-6): DTGVSQNPRHKITKRGQNVTFRCDPISEHNRLYWYRQTLGQGPEFLTYFQNEAQLEKSRLLSDRFSAERPKGSFSTLEIQRTEQGDSAMYLCASSIDREGSPLHFGNGTRLTVT.

The chain combines TRBV11-2 with TRBJ1-4; a possible D gene is TRBD1 (6 bases). Germline CDR1 is SGHAT and CDR2 is FQNNGV. The CDR3 has 18 residues. Trimming pared 2 bases from V and 3 bases from J, leaving 19 bases between. The CDR3 is CASSLYGGGTTPNEKLFF. The DNA for the CDR3 is TGTGCCAGCAGCTTATACGGGGGGGGCACTACCCCTAATGAAAAACTGTTTTTT.

V and J are TRBV15 and TRBJ2-1; D tentatively fits TRBD1 or TRBD2 (5 bases each). V lost 3 bases and J 9 bases, leaving 9 bases between the germline ends. CDR1 LNHNV and CDR2 YYDKDF come from the germline V gene (reference sequence). The CDR3 has 12 residues. CDR3 sequence reads: CATSRGGGEQFF. Here the CDR3 DNA reads TGTGCCACCAGCAGGGGTGGGGGTGAGCAGTTCTTC.

As DNA, the CDR3 is TGTGCCAGCAGCTTGATGGGGGTATCATTAAATGAGCAGTTCTTC. As protein: CASSLMGVSLNEQFF. The chain uses TRBV5-4 and TRBJ2-1, with D perhaps TRBD1 or TRBD2 (5 bases each). Germline assignment: CDR1 SGHNT and CDR2 YYREEE (reference sequence). V was pared by 1 base and J by 7 bases, with 15 bases between. This CDR3 has 15 residues.

This chain connects TRBV27 to TRBJ2-3; D not certain. V was clipped by 4 bases and J by 4 bases, with 3 bases between them. Germline V gene sequence: CDR1 MNHEY, CDR2 SMNVEV (reference sequence). This CDR3 is 11 amino acids long. CDR3 DNA sequence: TGTGCCAGCAGTTGGGCAGATACGCAGTATTTT. Translation: CASSWADTQYF.

This rearrangement joins TRBV28 to TRBJ1-6; unclear D gene. The germline V gene has CDR1 MDHEN and CDR2 SYDVKM. The CDR3 runs to 18 residues. The germline V and J ends were trimmed by 1 base and 0 bases, with 13 bases remaining between them. CDR3: CASSLYGPTSSYNSPLHF. The CDR3 coding sequence is TGTGCCAGCAGTTTATATGGACCCACGAGCTCCTATAATTCACCCCTCCACTTT.

J is TRBJ1-1 and V is TRBV10-2; D remains ambiguous. The CDR3 runs 14 residues. Trimming shortened V by 2 bases and J by 3 bases, and 10 bases separated the two germline ends. Germline assignment: CDR1 WSHSY and CDR2 SAAADI. The DNA of the CDR3 is TGCGCCAGCAGTGAGGCGAACCGGGACACTGAAGCTTTCTTT. Translated, it gives CASSEANRDTEAFF.

This clone has only one observation. The chain couples TRBV27 to TRBJ2-7; 9 nucleotides align to TRBD1. V dropped 8 bases and J dropped 2; count of bases not matched to a gene: 22. The CDR3 is 19 residues long. CDR1 is MNHEY, CDR2 SMNVEV, per germline (reference sequence). CDR3 bases: TGTGCCAGCCCCAGGTCCGGGACAGGGCTCCCGCCATACGCCTACGAGCAGTACTTC. Its translation: CASPRSGTGLPPYAYEQYF.

The genes are TRBV18 and TRBJ1-6; possibly TRBD1 for D (5 bases). V was cut by 1 base and J by 11 bases, with 9 bases left in between. This CDR3 spans 13 amino acids. Germline V CDR1 and CDR2: KGHSH, LQKENI. The CDR3 DNA sequence: TGTGCCAGCTCACCACTGCCAGGGCCACCCCTCCACTTT. This codes for CASSPLPGPPLHF.